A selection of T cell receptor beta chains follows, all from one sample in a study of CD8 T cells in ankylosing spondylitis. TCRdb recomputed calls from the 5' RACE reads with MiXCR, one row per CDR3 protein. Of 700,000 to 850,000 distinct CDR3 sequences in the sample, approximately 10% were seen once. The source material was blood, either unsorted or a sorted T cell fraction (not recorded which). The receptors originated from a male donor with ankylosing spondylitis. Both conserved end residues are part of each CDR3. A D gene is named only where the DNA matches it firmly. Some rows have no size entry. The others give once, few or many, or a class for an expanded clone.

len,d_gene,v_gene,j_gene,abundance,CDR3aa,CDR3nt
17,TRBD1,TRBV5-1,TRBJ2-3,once,CASSLSLSRGLTDTQYF,TGCGCCAGCAGCCTGAGTCTAAGCAGGGGGCTCACAGATACGCAGTATTTT
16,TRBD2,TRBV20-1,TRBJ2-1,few,CSVHGAAGGYYNEQFF,TGCAGTGTACACGGGGCCGCGGGAGGCTACTACAATGAGCAGTTCTTC
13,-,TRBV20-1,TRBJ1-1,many,CSARQRTDSEAFF,TGCAGTGCTAGACAACGGACCGACTCTGAAGCTTTCTTT
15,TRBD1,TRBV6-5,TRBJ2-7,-,CASSYPGTGGYEQYF,TGTGCCAGCAGTTACCCCGGGACAGGGGGATACGAGCAGTACTTC
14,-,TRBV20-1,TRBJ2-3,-,CSVSRTLTADTQYF,TGCAGTGTCAGCCGGACCCTGACGGCAGATACGCAGTATTTT
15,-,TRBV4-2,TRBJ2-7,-,CASSQVGRDSYEQYF,TGTGCCAGCAGCCAAGTCGGCAGGGACTCCTACGAGCAGTACTTC
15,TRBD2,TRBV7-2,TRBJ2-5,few,CASRGAGFGGETQYF,TGTGCCAGCAGGGGAGCGGGATTCGGCGGAGAGACCCAGTACTTC
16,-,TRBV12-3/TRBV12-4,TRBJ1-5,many,CASSLGGAPSDQPQHF,TGTGCCAGCAGTTTAGGGGGAGCGCCTTCAGATCAGCCCCAGCATTTT
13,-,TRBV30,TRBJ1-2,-,CAWSVKTLGGYTF,TGTGCCTGGAGTGTAAAAACCCTCGGTGGCTACACCTTC
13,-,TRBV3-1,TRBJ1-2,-,CASSQALEDGYTF,TGTGCCAGCAGCCAAGCCCTCGAGGATGGCTACACCTTC
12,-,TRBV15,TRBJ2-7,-,CATSRDSWEQYF,TGTGCCACCAGCAGAGATTCTTGGGAGCAGTACTTC
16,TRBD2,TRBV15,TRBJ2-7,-,CATSRDRLAGSYEQYF,TGTGCCACCAGCAGAGATCGACTAGCGGGGTCCTACGAGCAGTACTTC
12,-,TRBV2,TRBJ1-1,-,CASSDPDTEAFF,TGTGCCAGCAGTGACCCAGACACTGAAGCTTTCTTT
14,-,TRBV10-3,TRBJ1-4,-,CAISLDSNGEKLFF,TGTGCCATCAGTTTAGACAGTAATGGCGAAAAACTGTTTTTT
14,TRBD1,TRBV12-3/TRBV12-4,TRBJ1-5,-,CASSDRVSNQPQHF,TGTGCCAGCAGTGACAGGGTCAGCAATCAGCCCCAGCATTTT
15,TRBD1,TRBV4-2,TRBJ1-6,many,CASSQDRDSYSPLHF,TGTGCCAGCAGCCAAGATCGGGACAGTTATTCACCCCTCCACTTT
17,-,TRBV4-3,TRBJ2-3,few,CASSQGKGQRSTDTQYF,TGCGCCAGCAGCCAAGGAAAGGGGCAGCGCTCGACAGATACGCAGTATTTT
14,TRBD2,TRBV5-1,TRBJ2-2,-,CASTWTRPAGELFF,TGCGCCAGCACGTGGACTAGACCCGCCGGGGAGCTGTTTTTT
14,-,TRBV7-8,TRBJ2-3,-,CASSLESRGDTQYF,TGTGCCAGCAGCTTAGAATCACGGGGGGATACGCAGTATTTT
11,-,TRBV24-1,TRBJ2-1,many,CATSAYNEQFF,TGTGCCACCAGTGCTTACAATGAGCAGTTCTTC
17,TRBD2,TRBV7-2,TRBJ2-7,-,CASSRRGLGGLSYEQYF,TGTGCCAGCAGCCGAAGGGGACTAGGCGGGCTTTCCTACGAGCAGTACTTC
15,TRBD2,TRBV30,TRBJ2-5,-,CAWNAGDPPQETQYF,TGTGCCTGGAATGCGGGGGATCCCCCTCAAGAGACCCAGTACTTC
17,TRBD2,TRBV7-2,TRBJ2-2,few,CASSLTSGRFGTGELFF,TGTGCCAGCAGCTTAACTAGCGGGAGATTCGGCACCGGGGAGCTGTTTTTT
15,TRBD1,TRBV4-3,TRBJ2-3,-,CASSQLQGATDTQYF,TGCGCCAGCAGCCAGTTACAGGGGGCGACAGATACGCAGTATTTT
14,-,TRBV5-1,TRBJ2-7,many,CASSLTGTYYEQYF,TGCGCCAGCAGCTTAACCGGGACTTACTACGAGCAGTACTTC
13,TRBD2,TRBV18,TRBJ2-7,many,CASSPSGSYEQYF,TGCGCCAGCAGCCCTAGCGGCTCCTACGAGCAGTACTTC
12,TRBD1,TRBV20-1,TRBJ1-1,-,CSASTGGLKAFF,TGCAGTGCTAGTACAGGGGGCCTGAAGGCTTTCTTT
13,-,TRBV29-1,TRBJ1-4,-,CSVEGQTNEKLFF,TGCAGCGTTGAAGGGCAGACTAATGAAAAACTGTTTTTT